This T cell receptor (beta chain) was obtained from a study of yellow fever vaccine responses in identical twins. Study-wide results and limits: Reportedly, the T cell response mounted by twins to vaccine seemed partly convergent, partly personalized.

From the RT-PCR reads, TCRdb called clonotypes with MiXCR, one entry per CDR3 protein. This sample has 30,000 to 40,000 distinct CDR3 sequences, with less than 70% found just once. The CDR3 runs to 14 residues. Trimming took off 5 bases at V and 7 bases at J, with 15 bases between the two ends. This clonotype occurred a few times. The antigen is not known. The chain is built from TRBV12-3 or TRBV12-4 and TRBJ2-1; TRBD1 is a possible D gene (5 bases). The source material was T cells from blood (PBMCs), unsorted or a sorted subset (not recorded which), sampled before or after yellow fever vaccination (not recorded which). The origin of this receptor is a woman under 30 who received the yellow fever vaccine. The CDR3: CASSQRDSGNEQFF. The DNA of the CDR3 is TGTGCCAGCAGTCAGAGAGACAGTGGTAATGAGCAGTTCTTC.